Presented here are 13 T cell receptor beta chains from one specimen sequenced in a study of tumor-infiltrating lymphocytes in primary liver carcinoma. Starting material of roughly 550 ng total RNA yielded TCR beta cDNA via a constant-region primer. For TCR beta, libraries were produced by three nested multiplex PCR rounds using slightly modified ARM-PCR. Each of the first two PCR rounds ran roughly 9 cycles with TRBV1-TRBV30 forward and C-beta reverse primers. Via MiXCR, TCRdb re-called the multiplex PCR reads, giving one row per CDR3 protein. The table shows roughly 330,000 distinct CDR3 sequences, with almost 65% occurring only once. Blood RNA originated from unsorted whole blood, with germline DNA additionally extracted. Specimen: peripheral blood. The receptor source for this set is a man in his forties or fifties with primary liver carcinoma and hepatitis B virus infection.

Notes on this clonotype: Sequence at one end of the junction differs from germline and may be a read error. The rearrangement uses TRBV11-2 and TRBJ2-7; D unresolved. Germline loops: CDR1 SGHAT, CDR2 FQNNGV. The CDR3 covers 16 residues. The CDR3 DNA is TGTGCCAGCAACTTAGTTGTGGTAGCCCTTCGCTACGAGCAGTACTTC. As protein: CASNLVVVALRYEQYF.

The rearrangement joins TRBV6-6 to TRBJ1-5; D remains ambiguous. The J call may be wrong; the DNA end is better matched by TRBJ2-3. Germline CDR1 and CDR2: MNHNY and SVGAGI (reference sequence). The CDR3 runs to 14 residues. CDR3 sequence: CASSPVDSNQPQYF. DNA for the CDR3: TGTGCCAGCAGTCCCGTAGATAGCAATCAGCCCCAGTATTTT.

The V call is TRBV30, the J call TRBJ1-4, with D uncertain. Trimming shortened V by 4 bases and J by 13 bases, and 16 bases separated the two germline ends. Germline-derived CDR1 and CDR2 are GTSNPN and SVGIG (reference sequence). CDR3 length: 12 amino acids. Written as DNA, the CDR3 is TGTGCCTGGAATGTACGTGGCTCGGTACTGTTTTTT. Encoded protein: CAWNVRGSVLFF.

Worth noting for this clonotype: At one of its ends the junction is not consistent with the germline gene, which may arise from a read error. The chain couples TRBV14 to TRBJ2-1; 8 bases align to TRBD2. CDR3 length: 13 residues. Germline V gene sequence: CDR1 SGHDN, CDR2 FVKESK. CDR3 sequence: CTSSQPRGGEQFF. CDR3 bases: TGTACCAGCAGCCAGCCCCGGGGGGGTGAGCAGTTCTTC.

As for this clonotype: The junction differs from germline at one of its ends, possibly a read error. CDR3 sequence reads: CAGSRTRAVGNEQFF. CDR3 DNA sequence: TGCGCCGGCAGCCGCACCCGGGCGGTCGGCAATGAGCAGTTCTTC. The J gene is TRBJ2-1, the V gene TRBV4-1; D remains ambiguous. Germline V gene sequence: CDR1 MGHRA, CDR2 YSYEKL. The CDR3 is 15 amino acids.

The J gene is TRBJ2-7, the V gene TRBV5-4; no firm D call. CDR1 and CDR2 (germline): SGHNT, YYREEE (reference sequence). Trimming stripped 0 bases from V and 7 bases from J, with 17 bases between. The CDR3 is made up of 15 amino acids. The CDR3 loop is CASSLGVSSYNEQYF. In DNA form, the CDR3 reads TGTGCCAGCAGCTTGGGAGTCTCTTCCTACAATGAGCAGTACTTC.

V usage is TRBV6-2 or TRBV6-3 and J usage is TRBJ2-1; 9 bases are a match to TRBD2. V was clipped by 2 bases and J by 6 bases; unmatched bases: 11. Germline lookup yields CDR1 MNHEY and CDR2 SVGEGT. CDR3 length: 17 residues. The CDR3 sequence: CASSYPTSGSDLNEQFF. DNA of the CDR3: TGTGCCAGCAGTTACCCGACTAGCGGTAGTGATCTCAATGAGCAGTTCTTC.

Note on this clonotype: A much larger clonotype is one base distant, so this may be a read error. The rearrangement joins TRBV11-2 to TRBJ2-3; the D is unclear. Between the trimmed V and J ends, which lost 5 bases and 6 bases, there was a span of 12 bases. The CDR3 totals 13 residues. Looked up from germline, CDR1 is SGHAT and CDR2 is FQNNGV. CDR3 in DNA: TGTGCCAGCAGCCAGGCCACGCGGGATACGCAGTATTTT. This encodes CASSQATRDTQYF. The full variable domain, with the rest looked up from reference TRBV11-2 and TRBJ2-3, is EAGVAQSPRYKIIEKRQSVAFWCNPISGHATLYWYQQILGQGPKLLIQFQNNGVVDDSQLPKDRFSAERLKGVDSTLKIQPAKLEDSAVYLCASSQATRDTQYFGPGTRLTVL.

This clonotype has only a few counts. The chain combines TRBV30 with TRBJ2-2; D perhaps matches TRBD2 (5 bases). Trimming removed 1 base at V and 4 bases at J, with 10 bases between. Germline assignment: CDR1 GTSNPN and CDR2 SVGIG (reference sequence). The CDR3 sequence is 14 residues long. CDR3 residues: CAWSGSGRTGELFF. The CDR3 DNA sequence: TGTGCCTGGAGTGGGAGCGGACGCACCGGGGAGCTGTTTTTT.

This clonotype was seen a few times. The chain joins TRBV24-1 to TRBJ2-1; no firm D call. Looked up from germline, CDR1 is KGHDR and CDR2 is SFDVKD. This CDR3 has 14 amino acids. Trimming took 0 bases from V and 8 from J, leaving 10 bases between them. CDR3: CATSDLGQSDEQFF. The CDR3 DNA sequence: TGTGCCACCAGTGATTTGGGGCAGTCCGATGAGCAGTTCTTC.

A note on this clonotype: A much larger clone differs by one base, so this may be a read error. The rearrangement joins TRBV4-3 to TRBJ2-1; unclear D gene. The CDR3 loop spans 16 amino acids. Germline V gives CDR1 LGHNA, CDR2 YSLEER. The V gene lost 0 bases and the J gene lost 5 bases, with 14 bases spanning the gap. This CDR3 reads CASSQDHLEVHNEQFF. Written as DNA, the CDR3 is TGCGCCAGCAGCCAAGATCACCTAGAGGTCCACAATGAGCAGTTCTTC.

The chain combines TRBV28 with TRBJ2-7; TRBD1 matches at 7 bases. Germline V gene data show CDR1 as MDHEN and CDR2 as SYDVKM. This CDR3 spans 14 amino acids. J lost 2 bases, V lost 6 bases, and 7 bases had no gene match. DNA of the CDR3: TGTGCCAGCAGGGCTCCGGGACAGACCTACGAGCAGTACTTC. Translating gives CASRAPGQTYEQYF.

Remarks on this clonotype: A read error is possible here, since a much larger clone lies one base away. This chain joins TRBV12-3 or TRBV12-4 and TRBJ2-1; D possibly corresponds to TRBD2 (6 bases). The CDR3 runs 12 residues. The CDR3 coding sequence is TGTACCAGCAGTCCCACCGGGACTCAGCAGTTCTTC. Protein: CTSSPTGTQQFF.